Listed here are 26 T cell receptor beta chains from one sample, sequenced in a study of shared clonotypes between healthy human individuals. Clones were read by immunoSEQ multiplex PCR, and TCRdb kept only the in-frame ones, dropping some. The top ten hold 0.37% of the sample, which has under 2.5 million clones, about 90% seen once. The source material was naive CD4+ T cells from PBMCs. The sample's subset: CD45RA+ positively selected. These receptors were collected from a man between 18 and 35 years old in good health. Some clones in this sample may be carry-over from other donors' samples.

V is TRBV30 and J is TRBJ1-1, with a tentative D call TRBD1 (5 bases). Germline CDR1 reads GTSNPN; CDR2 reads SVGIG (reference sequence). Trimming stripped 4 bases from V and 2 bases from J, with 20 bases between. This CDR3 has 16 residues. The CDR3 nucleotides are TGTGCCTGGACTCTCCGGGACTCAAGGGAAAACACTGAAGCTTTCTTT. Translation: CAWTLRDSRENTEAFF.

This clone was recorded a few times. The chain is built from TRBV7-9 and TRBJ2-1; 7 nucleotides align to TRBD1. From germline, CDR1 is SEHNR and CDR2 FQNEAQ (reference sequence). V gave up 5 bases and J gave up 6 bases; unmatched junction bases: 4. The CDR3 spans 13 residues. This CDR3 reads CASSQRDSNEQFF. As DNA, the CDR3 is TGTGCCAGCAGCCAGAGGGACAGCAATGAGCAGTTCTTC.

This chain links TRBV5-5 with TRBJ1-5, with 10 bases aligning to TRBD1. The CDR3 has 15 residues. Germline CDR1 is SGHKS and CDR2 is YYEKEE (reference sequence). Germline trimming cut 3 bases from V and 2 bases from J; bases unmatched to any gene: 2. The CDR3 sequence is CASSSTGGGNQPQHF. DNA for the CDR3: TGTGCCAGCAGCTCGACAGGGGGCGGCAATCAGCCCCAGCATTTT.

The chain recombines TRBV6-4 with TRBJ1-5; D not resolved. The V gene lost 3 bases and the J gene lost 8 bases, with 20 bases spanning the gap. The CDR3 is 16 residues long. Germline CDR1 is MRHNA and CDR2 is SNTAGT. The CDR3 nucleotides read TGTGCCAGCAGTGATACCGAACCCACATCCTTAGAGCCCCAGCATTTT. This sequence encodes CASSDTEPTSLEPQHF.

The rearrangement uses TRBV7-2 and TRBJ1-2; no definite D call. From germline, CDR1 is SGHTA and CDR2 FQGNSA. Between the trimmed V and J ends, which lost 6 bases and 6 bases, there was a span of 20 bases. The CDR3 has 15 amino acids. In DNA, the CDR3 is TGTGCCAGCAGTGGCGACGGGCCTCTCTTCAATGGCTACACCTTC. Amino acids: CASSGDGPLFNGYTF.

The chain couples TRBV7-9 to TRBJ1-4; no definite D call. From germline, CDR1 is SEHNR and CDR2 FQNEAQ (reference sequence). The CDR3 has 18 residues. Trimming took off 1 base at V and 5 bases at J, with 20 bases between the two ends. This CDR3 is CASSLVKGPLKKNEKLFF. The CDR3 DNA reads TGTGCCAGCAGCTTAGTCAAGGGCCCCTTAAAGAAGAATGAAAAACTGTTTTTT.

The chain links TRBV5-5 to TRBJ2-7; TRBD2 aligns across 7 bases. Germline V CDR1 and CDR2: SGHKS, YYEKEE (reference sequence). J gave up 3 bases and V 1 base, and 4 bases lay outside the gene matches. The CDR3 loop spans 14 amino acids. The CDR3 region is CASSLMGLRYEQYF. The CDR3 DNA sequence: TGTGCCAGCAGCTTGATGGGACTACGCTACGAGCAGTACTTC. The entire variable domain, with the rest obtained from reference TRBV5-5 and TRBJ2-7, is as follows: DAGVTQSPTHLIKTRGQQVTLRCSPISGHKSVSWYQQVLGQGPQFIFQYYEKEERGRGNFPDRFSARQFPNYSSELNVNALLLGDSALYLCASSLMGLRYEQYFGPGTRLTVT.

The chain uses TRBV7-8 and TRBJ1-1; D not certain. Per germline, CDR1 SGHVS and CDR2 FQNEAQ. Between the trimmed V and J ends, which lost 4 bases and 1 base, there was a span of 13 bases. The length of the CDR3 is 15 residues. DNA of the CDR3: TGTGCCAGCAGCTCCCGGAGGCCCCAGAACACTGAAGCTTTCTTT. Translating gives CASSSRRPQNTEAFF.

V is TRBV7-9 and J is TRBJ1-4, with D hard to call. Germline V CDR1 and CDR2: SEHNR, FQNEAQ (reference sequence). CDR3 size: 15 residues. Trimming stripped 1 base from V and 3 bases from J, with 9 bases between. CDR3 loop: CASSLGALANEKLFF. The CDR3 bases are TGTGCCAGCAGCTTAGGGGCTTTGGCTAATGAAAAACTGTTTTTT. Full variable domain (missing parts from reference TRBV7-9 and TRBJ1-4): DTGVSQNPRHKITKRGQNVTFRCDPISEHNRLYWYRQTLGQGPEFLTYFQNEAQLEKSRLLSDRFSAERPKGSFSTLEIQRTEQGDSAMYLCASSLGALANEKLFFGSGTQLSVL.

The chain links TRBV9 to TRBJ1-4; unclear D gene. Trimming cost V 4 bases and J 5 bases, with 12 bases left between them. Germline CDR1 reads SGDLS; CDR2 reads YYNGEE. The CDR3 is 14 amino acids. The CDR3 here is CASSSPGSNEKLFF. The CDR3, as DNA: TGTGCCAGCAGCTCCCCGGGGTCAAATGAAAAACTGTTTTTT.

J is TRBJ2-1 and V is TRBV19; TRBD2 matches at 8 bases. The CDR3 runs 14 residues. Germline V CDR1 and CDR2: LNHDA, SQIVND (reference sequence). Losses at the gene ends were 2 bases for V and 4 bases for J; bases not matched to a gene: 1. CDR3 in DNA: TGTGCCAGTAGTATAACTAGCGGTTACAATGAGCAGTTCTTC. It encodes CASSITSGYNEQFF.

The rearrangement uses TRBV7-2 and TRBJ2-1; D is possibly TRBD2 (6 bases). The CDR3 is made up of 14 amino acids. Germline V gene lookup returns CDR1 SGHTA and CDR2 FQGNSA. V was shortened by 8 bases and J by 7 bases, with 18 bases between the two germline ends. CDR3 region: CASRLATSGNEQFF. CDR3 coding DNA: TGTGCCAGCCGGCTAGCGACGAGCGGGAATGAGCAGTTCTTC.

This sequence joins TRBV6-4 and TRBJ2-1; the D call may be TRBD1 or TRBD2 (5 bases each). There are 16 residues in the CDR3. Trimming removed 0 bases at V and 2 bases at J, with 11 bases between. Germline CDR1 MRHNA, CDR2 SNTAGT. CDR3 DNA sequence: TGTGCCAGCAGTGACTCATGGGGGAGAGCCTACAATGAGCAGTTCTTC. This translates into CASSDSWGRAYNEQFF.

This chain connects TRBV5-1 to TRBJ2-7; D might be TRBD1 (5 bases). The V gene's germline CDR1 is SGHRS and CDR2 YFSETQ. The CDR3 runs 14 residues. Trimming removed 0 bases from V and 2 bases from J, with 9 bases in between. This CDR3 reads CASSLEQDPYEQYF. For the CDR3, the DNA is TGCGCCAGCAGCTTGGAACAGGATCCCTACGAGCAGTACTTC.

The chain recombines TRBV6-1 with TRBJ2-7; TRBD1 might be the D (6 bases). The V gene lost 6 bases and the J gene lost 0 bases, with 15 bases spanning the gap. The germline V gene has CDR1 MNHNS and CDR2 SASEGT. The CDR3 has 15 residues. This CDR3 reads CASSPRGSTSYEQYF. CDR3 sequence (DNA): TGTGCCAGCAGCCCTAGGGGGTCGACCTCCTACGAGCAGTACTTC.

This chain links TRBV2 with TRBJ2-2; the D is unclear. Looked up from germline, CDR1 is SNHLY and CDR2 is FYNNEI. V lost 6 bases and J lost 2, with 7 bases in between. The CDR3 sequence is 13 residues long. The CDR3 DNA is TGTGCCAGCAGCTTAACTAACACCGGGGAGCTGTTTTTT. Translated, it gives CASSLTNTGELFF.

V is TRBV9 and J is TRBJ1-1; D remains ambiguous. Trimming removed 1 base at V and 5 bases at J, with 9 bases between. Germline V gene sequence: CDR1 SGDLS, CDR2 YYNGEE. There are 13 residues in the CDR3. The CDR3 nucleotides read TGTGCCAGCAGCGTATCCTGGGGTACTGAAGCTTTCTTT. Translated: CASSVSWGTEAFF.

The chain is built from TRBV4-2 and TRBJ2-7; TRBD2 matches at 13 bases. The CDR3 has 20 amino acids. Trimming at V came to 0 bases and at J to 2 bases, leaving 13 bases not matched to a gene. Per germline, CDR1 LGHNA and CDR2 YNFKEQ. This CDR3 is CASSQDTWTSGSKTPYEQYF. The DNA for the CDR3 is TGTGCCAGCAGCCAAGACACCTGGACTAGCGGGAGTAAGACACCCTACGAGCAGTACTTC.

The J gene is TRBJ2-3, the V gene TRBV29-1; maybe TRBD2 (6 bases). Germline CDR1 reads SQVTM; CDR2 reads ANQGSEA. This CDR3 has 12 amino acids. V was shortened by 7 bases and J by 1 base, with 9 bases between the two germline ends. The CDR3 DNA follows: TGCAGCGCCCCGGGGGGCACAGATACGCAGTATTTT. Encoded protein: CSAPGGTDTQYF.

The chain is built from TRBV7-9 and TRBJ1-3; 7 nucleotides agree with TRBD1. The V gene's germline CDR1 is SEHNR and CDR2 FQNEAQ (reference sequence). The CDR3 spans 15 residues. Trimming removed 5 bases from V and 3 bases from J; junction bases left unmatched: 7. CDR3 residues: CASSRQGVIGNTIYF. The CDR3 DNA reads as TGTGCCAGCAGCCGACAGGGTGTGATTGGAAACACCATATATTTT.

The chain recombines TRBV4-2 with TRBJ2-7; weak D call: TRBD2 (6 bases). Trimming removed 0 bases from V and 3 bases from J, with 15 bases in between. From germline, CDR1 is LGHNA and CDR2 YNFKEQ. This CDR3 spans 16 amino acids. CDR3 sequence reads: CASSQDEAGRRYEQYF. The CDR3 DNA reads as TGTGCCAGCAGCCAAGATGAGGCGGGAAGACGCTACGAGCAGTACTTC.

The J gene is TRBJ2-1, the V gene TRBV18; 7 positions match TRBD2. V dropped 6 bases and J dropped 4; count of bases not matched to a gene: 9. The length of the CDR3 is 15 residues. Germline V lookup: CDR1 KGHSH, CDR2 LQKENI. Here the CDR3 reads CASSPGGPEYNEQFF. The DNA of the CDR3 is TGTGCCAGCTCTCCGGGGGGACCTGAGTACAATGAGCAGTTCTTC. Filled out from reference TRBV18 and TRBJ2-1, the complete variable domain reads NAGVMQNPRHLVRRRGQEARLRCSPMKGHSHVYWYRQLPEEGLKFMVYLQKENIIDESGMPKERFSAEFPKEGPSILRIQQVVRGDSAAYFCASSPGGPEYNEQFFGPGTRLTVL.

This chain connects TRBV30 to TRBJ2-4; unclear D gene. This CDR3 has 15 amino acids. V was trimmed by 8 bases and J by 0 bases, leaving 17 bases between them. Germline lookup yields CDR1 GTSNPN and CDR2 SVGIG (reference sequence). The DNA of the CDR3 is TGTGCCGCATCCACAGATCTCATAGCCAAAAACATTCAGTACTTC. It codes for CAASTDLIAKNIQYF.

In DNA form, the CDR3 reads TGTGCCAGCAGTTTATGGACTAGCGGGGGTTACAATGAGCAGTTCTTC. It codes for CASSLWTSGGYNEQFF. This chain connects TRBV28 to TRBJ2-1, with 12 bases that match TRBD2. The CDR3 spans 16 residues. The germline CDR1 and CDR2 sequences are MDHEN and SYDVKM. Unmatched junction bases numbered 1, after V lost 0 bases and J lost 4 bases.

This chain joins TRBV14 and TRBJ2-5; TRBD1 might be the D (6 bases). The CDR3 covers 15 residues. V was clipped by 3 bases and J by 4 bases, with 15 bases between them. CDR1 is SGHDN, CDR2 FVKESK, per germline. The CDR3 spells CASSQRQGQRETQYF. The CDR3 nucleotides read TGTGCCAGCAGCCAGAGGCAGGGGCAACGAGAGACCCAGTACTTC.

CDR3 nucleotide sequence: TGTGCTAGTGGTAAGAGACAGGGAAACACTGAAGCTTTCTTT. This encodes CASGKRQGNTEAFF. The chain links TRBV12-5 to TRBJ1-1; 7 bases match TRBD1. The germline CDR1 and CDR2 sequences are LGHNT and FRNRAP. V shed 5 bases and J 2 bases; nucleotides not matched to a gene: 5. The CDR3 consists of 14 residues.